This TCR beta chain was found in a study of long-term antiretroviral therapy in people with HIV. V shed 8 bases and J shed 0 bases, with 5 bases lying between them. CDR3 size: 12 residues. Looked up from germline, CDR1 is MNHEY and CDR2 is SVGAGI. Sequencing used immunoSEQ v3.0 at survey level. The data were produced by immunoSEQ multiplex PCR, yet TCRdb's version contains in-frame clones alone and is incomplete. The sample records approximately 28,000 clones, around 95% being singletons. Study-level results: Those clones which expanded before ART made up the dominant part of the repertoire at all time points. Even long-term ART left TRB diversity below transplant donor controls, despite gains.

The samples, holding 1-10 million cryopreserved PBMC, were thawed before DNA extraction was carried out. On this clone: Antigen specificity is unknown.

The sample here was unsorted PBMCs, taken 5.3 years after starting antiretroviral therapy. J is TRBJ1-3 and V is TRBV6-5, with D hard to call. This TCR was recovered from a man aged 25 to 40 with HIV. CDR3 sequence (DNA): TGTGCCAGCTTCTCCTCTGGAAACACCATATATTTT. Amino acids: CASFSSGNTIYF.